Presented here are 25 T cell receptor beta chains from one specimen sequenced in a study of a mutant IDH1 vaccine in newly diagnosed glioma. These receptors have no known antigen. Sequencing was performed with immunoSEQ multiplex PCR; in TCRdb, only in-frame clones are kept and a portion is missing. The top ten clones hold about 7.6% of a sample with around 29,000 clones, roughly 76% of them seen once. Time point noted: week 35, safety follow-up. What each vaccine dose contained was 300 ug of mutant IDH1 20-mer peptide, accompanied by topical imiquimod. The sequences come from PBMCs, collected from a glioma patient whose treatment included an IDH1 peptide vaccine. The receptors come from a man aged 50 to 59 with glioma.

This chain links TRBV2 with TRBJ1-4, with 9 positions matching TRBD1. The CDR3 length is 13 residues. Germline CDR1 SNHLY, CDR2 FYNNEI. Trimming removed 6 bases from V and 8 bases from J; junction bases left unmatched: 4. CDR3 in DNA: TGTGCCAGCAGGGACAGGGGAGAAGAAAAACTGTTTTTT. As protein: CASRDRGEEKLFF.

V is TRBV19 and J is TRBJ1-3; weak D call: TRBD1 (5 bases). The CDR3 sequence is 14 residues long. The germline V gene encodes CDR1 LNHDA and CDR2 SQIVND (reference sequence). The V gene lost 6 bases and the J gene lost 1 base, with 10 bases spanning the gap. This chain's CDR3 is CASRWGESGNTIYF. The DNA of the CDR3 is TGTGCCAGTAGATGGGGGGAATCTGGAAACACCATATATTTT.

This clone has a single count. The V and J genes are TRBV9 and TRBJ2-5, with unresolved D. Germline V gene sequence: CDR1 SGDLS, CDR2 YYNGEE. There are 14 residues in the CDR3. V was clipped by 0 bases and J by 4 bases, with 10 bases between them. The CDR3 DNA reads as TGTGCCAGCAGCGTAGAGGGAAGCCGAGAGACCCAGTACTTC. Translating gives CASSVEGSRETQYF. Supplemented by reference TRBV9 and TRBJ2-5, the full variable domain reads DSGVTQTPKHLITATGQRVTLRCSPRSGDLSVYWYQQSLDQGLQFLIQYYNGEERAKGNILERFSAQQFPDLHSELNLSSLELGDSALYFCASSVEGSRETQYFGPGTRLLVL.

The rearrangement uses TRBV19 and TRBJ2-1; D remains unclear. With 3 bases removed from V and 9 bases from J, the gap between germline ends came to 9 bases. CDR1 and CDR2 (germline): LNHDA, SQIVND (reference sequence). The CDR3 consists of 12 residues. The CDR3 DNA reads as TGTGCCAGTAGTATGCAGTTACGTGAGCAGTTCTTC. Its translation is CASSMQLREQFF.

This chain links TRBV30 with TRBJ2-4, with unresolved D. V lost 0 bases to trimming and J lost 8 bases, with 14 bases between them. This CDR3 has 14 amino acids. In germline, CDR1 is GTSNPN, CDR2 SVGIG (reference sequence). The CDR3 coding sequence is TGTGCCTGGAGTGTAGCTAGATCCCCGTACATTCAGTACTTC. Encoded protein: CAWSVARSPYIQYF.

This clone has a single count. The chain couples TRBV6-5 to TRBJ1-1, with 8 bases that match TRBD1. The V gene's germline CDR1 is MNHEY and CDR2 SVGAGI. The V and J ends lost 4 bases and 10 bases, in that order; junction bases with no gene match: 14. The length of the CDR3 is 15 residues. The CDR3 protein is CASSFDPQGAGRAFF. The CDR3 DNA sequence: TGTGCCAGCAGTTTCGACCCCCAGGGGGCAGGCCGAGCTTTCTTT.

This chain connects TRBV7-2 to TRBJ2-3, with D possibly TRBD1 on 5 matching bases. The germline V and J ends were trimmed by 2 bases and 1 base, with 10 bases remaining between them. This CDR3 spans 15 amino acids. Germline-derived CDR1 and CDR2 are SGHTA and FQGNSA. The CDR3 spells CASSLLGHGTDTQYF. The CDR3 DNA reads TGTGCCAGCAGCTTACTAGGACACGGCACAGATACGCAGTATTTT.

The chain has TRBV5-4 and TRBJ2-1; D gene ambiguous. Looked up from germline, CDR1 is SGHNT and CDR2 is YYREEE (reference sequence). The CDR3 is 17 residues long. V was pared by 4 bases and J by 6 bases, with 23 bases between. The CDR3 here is CASSNIPPLSPRNEQFF. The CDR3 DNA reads TGTGCCAGCAGCAACATACCTCCCTTAAGCCCACGCAATGAGCAGTTCTTC.

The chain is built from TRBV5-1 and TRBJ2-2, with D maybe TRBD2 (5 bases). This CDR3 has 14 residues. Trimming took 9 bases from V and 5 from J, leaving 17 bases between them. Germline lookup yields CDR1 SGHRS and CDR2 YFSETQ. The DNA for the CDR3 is TGCGCCACCAGGATGACGAGGGATACCGGGGAGCTGTTTTTT. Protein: CATRMTRDTGELFF.

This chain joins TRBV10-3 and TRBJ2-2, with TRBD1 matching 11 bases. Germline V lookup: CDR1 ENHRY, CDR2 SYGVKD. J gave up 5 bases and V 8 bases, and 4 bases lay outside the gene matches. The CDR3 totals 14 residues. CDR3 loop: CAIGGQGATGELFF. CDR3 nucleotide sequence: TGTGCCATCGGCGGACAGGGGGCAACCGGGGAGCTGTTTTTT.

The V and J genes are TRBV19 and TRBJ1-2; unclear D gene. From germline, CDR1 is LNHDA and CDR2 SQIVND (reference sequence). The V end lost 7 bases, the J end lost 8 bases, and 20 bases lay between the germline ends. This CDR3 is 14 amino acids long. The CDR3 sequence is CASTPGPPVLGYTF. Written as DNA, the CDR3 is TGTGCCAGTACCCCAGGTCCTCCTGTTCTCGGCTACACCTTC.

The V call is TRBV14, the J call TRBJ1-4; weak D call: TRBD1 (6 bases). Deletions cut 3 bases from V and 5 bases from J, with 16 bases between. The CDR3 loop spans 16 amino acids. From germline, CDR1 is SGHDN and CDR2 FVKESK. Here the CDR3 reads CASSQGRAGANEKLFF. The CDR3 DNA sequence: TGTGCCAGCAGCCAGGGGCGGGCGGGGGCCAATGAAAAACTGTTTTTT.

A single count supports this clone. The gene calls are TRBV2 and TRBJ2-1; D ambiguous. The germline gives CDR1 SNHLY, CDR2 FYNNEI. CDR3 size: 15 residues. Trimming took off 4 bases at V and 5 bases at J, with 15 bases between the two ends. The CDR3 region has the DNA TGTGCCAGCAGTGCCCGGGTTCAATCCAACAATGAGCAGTTCTTC. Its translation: CASSARVQSNNEQFF. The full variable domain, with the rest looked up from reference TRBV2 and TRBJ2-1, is EPEVTQTPSHQVTQMGQEVILRCVPISNHLYFYWYRQILGQKVEFLVSFYNNEISEKSEIFDDQFSVERPDGSNFTLKIRSTKLEDSAMYFCASSARVQSNNEQFFGPGTRLTVL.

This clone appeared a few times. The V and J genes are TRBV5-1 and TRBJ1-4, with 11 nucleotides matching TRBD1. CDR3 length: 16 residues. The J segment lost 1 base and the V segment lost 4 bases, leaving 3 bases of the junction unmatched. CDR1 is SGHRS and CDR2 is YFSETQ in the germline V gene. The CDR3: CASSAGQGGTNEKLFF. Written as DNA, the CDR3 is TGCGCCAGCAGCGCGGGACAGGGGGGAACTAATGAAAAACTGTTTTTT.

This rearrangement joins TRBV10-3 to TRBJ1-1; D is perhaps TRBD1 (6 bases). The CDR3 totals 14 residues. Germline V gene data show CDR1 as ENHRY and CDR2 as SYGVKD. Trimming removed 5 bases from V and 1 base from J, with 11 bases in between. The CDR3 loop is CAISRTAENTEAFF. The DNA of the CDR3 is TGTGCCATCAGTCGGACAGCCGAGAACACTGAAGCTTTCTTT.

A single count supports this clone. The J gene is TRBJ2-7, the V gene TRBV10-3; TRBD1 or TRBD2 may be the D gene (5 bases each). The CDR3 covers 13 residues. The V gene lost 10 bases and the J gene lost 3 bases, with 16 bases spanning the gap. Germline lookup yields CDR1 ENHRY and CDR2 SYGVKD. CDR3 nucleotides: TGTGCCAGCATAGCTTCAGGGAGCTACGAGCAGTACTTC. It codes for CASIASGSYEQYF.

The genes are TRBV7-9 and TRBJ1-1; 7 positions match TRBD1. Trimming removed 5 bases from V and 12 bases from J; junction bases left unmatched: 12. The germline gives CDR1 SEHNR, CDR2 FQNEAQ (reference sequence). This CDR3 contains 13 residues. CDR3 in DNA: TGTGCCAGCAGCCTACGAGGACAGGAAATGTCTTTCTTT. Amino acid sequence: CASSLRGQEMSFF.

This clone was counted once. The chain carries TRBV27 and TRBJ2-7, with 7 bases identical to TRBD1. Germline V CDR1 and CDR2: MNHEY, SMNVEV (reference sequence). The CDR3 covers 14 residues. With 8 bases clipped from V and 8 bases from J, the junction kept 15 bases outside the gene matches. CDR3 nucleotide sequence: TGTGCCAGCCAGAACCGGGACAGACTTTTCAAGCAGTACTTC. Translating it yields CASQNRDRLFKQYF.

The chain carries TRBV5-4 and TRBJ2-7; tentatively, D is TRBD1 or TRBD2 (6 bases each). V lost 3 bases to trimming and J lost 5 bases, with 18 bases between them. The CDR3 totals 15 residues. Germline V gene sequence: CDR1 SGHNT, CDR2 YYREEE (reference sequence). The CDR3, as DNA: TGTGCCAGCAGCTCACGGGGGCTCCTCAGGGACGAGCAGTACTTC. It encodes CASSSRGLLRDEQYF.

The CDR3: CASSLGGGDPDTQYF. CDR3 DNA sequence: TGCGCCAGCAGCTTGGGGGGCGGCGACCCAGATACGCAGTATTTT. The rearrangement links TRBV5-1 to TRBJ2-3; D is possibly TRBD1 (5 bases). The CDR3 consists of 15 residues. Per the germline V gene, CDR1 is SGHRS and CDR2 is YFSETQ. Trimming pared 0 bases from V and 4 bases from J, leaving 12 bases between.

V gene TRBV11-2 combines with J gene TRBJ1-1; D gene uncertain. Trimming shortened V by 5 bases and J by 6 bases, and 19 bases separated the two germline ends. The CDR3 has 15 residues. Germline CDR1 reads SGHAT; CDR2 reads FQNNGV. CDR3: CASSQGKGRRAEAFF. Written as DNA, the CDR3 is TGTGCCAGCAGCCAAGGTAAAGGGCGGAGGGCTGAAGCTTTCTTT.

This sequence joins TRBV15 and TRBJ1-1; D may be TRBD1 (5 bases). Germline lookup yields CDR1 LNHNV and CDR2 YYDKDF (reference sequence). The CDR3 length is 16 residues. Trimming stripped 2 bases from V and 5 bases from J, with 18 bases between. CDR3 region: CATSRPRGGTRTEAFF. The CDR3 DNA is TGTGCCACCAGCAGACCGCGCGGAGGGACGAGGACTGAAGCTTTCTTT.

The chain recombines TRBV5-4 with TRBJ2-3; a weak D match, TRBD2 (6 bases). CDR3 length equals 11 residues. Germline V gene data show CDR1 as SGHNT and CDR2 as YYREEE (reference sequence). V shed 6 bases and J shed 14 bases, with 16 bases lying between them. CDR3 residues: CASNSGGSRYF. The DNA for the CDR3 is TGTGCCAGCAACTCCGGGGGAAGCAGGTATTTT. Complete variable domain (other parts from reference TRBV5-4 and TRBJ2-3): ETGVTQSPTHLIKTRGQQVTLRCSSQSGHNTVSWYQQALGQGPQFIFQYYREEENGRGNFPPRFSGLQFPNYSSELNVNALELDDSALYLCASNSGGSRYFGPGTRLTVL.

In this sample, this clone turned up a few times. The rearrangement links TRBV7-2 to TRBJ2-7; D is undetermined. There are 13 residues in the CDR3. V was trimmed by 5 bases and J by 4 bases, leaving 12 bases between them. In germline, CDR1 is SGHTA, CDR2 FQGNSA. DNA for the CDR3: TGTGCCAGCAGCCTACCCCCGTTGTACGAGCAGTACTTC. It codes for CASSLPPLYEQYF.

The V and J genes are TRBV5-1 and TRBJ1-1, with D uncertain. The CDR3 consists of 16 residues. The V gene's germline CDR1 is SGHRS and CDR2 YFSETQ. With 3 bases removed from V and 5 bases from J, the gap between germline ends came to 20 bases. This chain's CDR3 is CASSYGPGPSWTEAFF. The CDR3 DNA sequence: TGCGCCAGCAGCTACGGTCCGGGCCCCTCGTGGACTGAAGCTTTCTTT.